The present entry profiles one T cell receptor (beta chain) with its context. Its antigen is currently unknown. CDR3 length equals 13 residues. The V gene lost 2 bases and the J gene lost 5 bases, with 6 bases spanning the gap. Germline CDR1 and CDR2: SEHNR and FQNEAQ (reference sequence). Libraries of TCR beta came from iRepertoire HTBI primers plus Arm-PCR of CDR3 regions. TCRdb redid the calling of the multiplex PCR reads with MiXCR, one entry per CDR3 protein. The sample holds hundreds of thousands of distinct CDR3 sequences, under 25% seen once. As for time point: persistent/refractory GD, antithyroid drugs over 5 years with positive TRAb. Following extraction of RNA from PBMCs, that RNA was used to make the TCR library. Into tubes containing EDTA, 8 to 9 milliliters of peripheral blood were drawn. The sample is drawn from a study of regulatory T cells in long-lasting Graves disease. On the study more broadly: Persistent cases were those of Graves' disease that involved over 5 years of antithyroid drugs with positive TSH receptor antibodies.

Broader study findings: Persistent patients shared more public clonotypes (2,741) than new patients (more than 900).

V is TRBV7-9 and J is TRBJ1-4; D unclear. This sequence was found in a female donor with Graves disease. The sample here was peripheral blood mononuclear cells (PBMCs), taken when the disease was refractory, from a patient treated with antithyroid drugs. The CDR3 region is CASSLFVNEKLFF. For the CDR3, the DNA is TGTGCCAGCAGCTTATTCGTGAATGAAAAACTGTTTTTT.